These 14 T cell receptor beta chains were all obtained from the same sample, sequenced in a study of technical replicates of blood from a few donors. Clones were sequenced by immunoSEQ multiplex PCR, and TCRdb holds only the in-frame ones, with some missing. The sample gives 85,000 to 100,000 clones, 95% of which show up once; 0.2% to 0.25% is in the top ten. The material sequenced was T cells isolated from PBMCs. All receptors derive from a human donor in good health.

V is TRBV25-1 and J is TRBJ2-5, with D maybe TRBD2 (6 bases). This CDR3 has 13 amino acids. Trimming cost V 6 bases and J 1 base, with 9 bases left between them. Germline-derived CDR1 and CDR2 are MGHDK and SYGVNS. CDR3 loop: CASREGSQETQYF. Written as DNA, the CDR3 is TGTGCCAGCAGGGAGGGTTCCCAAGAGACCCAGTACTTC.

The rearrangement links TRBV11-3 to TRBJ2-2, with D possibly TRBD1 on 6 matching bases. This CDR3 region has 15 residues. The germline gives CDR1 SGHNT, CDR2 YENEEA. The V end lost 1 base, the J end lost 5 bases, and 11 bases lay between the germline ends. The CDR3 here is CASSLGGPYTGELFF. DNA of the CDR3: TGTGCCAGCAGCTTAGGGGGGCCTTATACCGGGGAGCTGTTTTTT.

This rearrangement joins TRBV4-1 to TRBJ2-7; D might be TRBD2 (5 bases). CDR3 size: 15 residues. Trimming took off 3 bases at V and 0 bases at J, with 12 bases between the two ends. Germline CDR1 is MGHRA and CDR2 is YSYEKL. CDR3 loop: CASSQTGLRSYEQYF. CDR3 nucleotides: TGCGCCAGCAGCCAGACGGGGTTACGCTCCTACGAGCAGTACTTC.

The rearrangement uses TRBV2 and TRBJ2-3, with 7 bases that match TRBD2. The CDR3 consists of 15 residues. J was trimmed by 0 bases and V by 7 bases; bases with no gene match: 7. The germline V gene encodes CDR1 SNHLY and CDR2 FYNNEI. The CDR3 loop is CASTMSGASTDTQYF. DNA for the CDR3: TGTGCCAGCACCATGAGCGGGGCGAGCACAGATACGCAGTATTTT. Full variable domain (rest looked up from reference TRBV2 and TRBJ2-3): EPEVTQTPSHQVTQMGQEVILRCVPISNHLYFYWYRQILGQKVEFLVSFYNNEISEKSEIFDDQFSVERPDGSNFTLKIRSTKLEDSAMYFCASTMSGASTDTQYFGPGTRLTVL.

This clone was recorded only once. J is TRBJ2-7 and V is TRBV11-2, with D unresolved. Germline loops: CDR1 SGHAT, CDR2 FQNNGV. This CDR3 contains 15 residues. The V and J ends lost 6 bases and 2 bases respectively, with 17 bases between them. Written as DNA, the CDR3 is TGTGCCAGCAGGGGTCTGAGGTACCGAACCTACGAGCAGTACTTC. Its translation is CASRGLRYRTYEQYF.

This chain links TRBV7-9 with TRBJ1-1, with D unclear. Trimming cost V 1 base and J 3 bases, with 6 bases left between them. Germline loops: CDR1 SEHNR, CDR2 FQNEAQ (reference sequence). The CDR3 is made up of 13 amino acids. The CDR3 spells CASSLGVDTEAFF. The CDR3 DNA reads TGTGCCAGCAGCTTAGGAGTCGACACTGAAGCTTTCTTT.

The rearrangement joins TRBV9 to TRBJ2-1; TRBD2 agrees at 10 bases. This CDR3 contains 16 residues. Germline CDR1 is SGDLS and CDR2 is YYNGEE. The junction had 4 bases not matched to a gene; V was cut back by 3 bases and J by 1 base. CDR3 sequence (DNA): TGTGCCAGCAGCGAGACTAGCGGGCGGTCCTACAATGAGCAGTTCTTC. Translation: CASSETSGRSYNEQFF. Drawing the rest from reference TRBV9 and TRBJ2-1, the complete variable domain is DSGVTQTPKHLITATGQRVTLRCSPRSGDLSVYWYQQSLDQGLQFLIQYYNGEERAKGNILERFSAQQFPDLHSELNLSSLELGDSALYFCASSETSGRSYNEQFFGPGTRLTVL.

V gene TRBV6-6 combines with J gene TRBJ2-1; 9 bases agree with TRBD2. Germline CDR1 and CDR2: MNHNY and SVGAGI (reference sequence). The trim removed 0 bases at V and 6 bases at J, leaving 6 bases unmatched. There are 16 residues in the CDR3. CDR3 residues: CASSYSQRGEFNEQFF. For the CDR3, the DNA is TGTGCCAGCAGTTACTCGCAGCGGGGGGAGTTCAATGAGCAGTTCTTC.

CDR3 sequence: CASSPDRLYNYGYTF. In DNA, the CDR3 is TGTGCCAGCAGCCCAGACAGGCTCTACAACTATGGCTACACCTTC. The V and J genes are TRBV4-2 and TRBJ1-2; D is possibly TRBD1 (6 bases). Trimming stripped 4 bases from V and 2 bases from J, with 14 bases between. Germline CDR1 LGHNA, CDR2 YNFKEQ. The CDR3 length is 15 residues.

The chain joins TRBV2 to TRBJ1-4; tentatively, D is TRBD1 (6 bases). Germline V gene data show CDR1 as SNHLY and CDR2 as FYNNEI. Trimming took off 4 bases at V and 5 bases at J, with 11 bases between the two ends. The CDR3 is 14 amino acids. Here the CDR3 reads CASSGEQGNEKLFF. CDR3 DNA sequence: TGTGCCAGCAGTGGAGAACAGGGAAATGAAAAACTGTTTTTT.

The V gene is TRBV2, the J gene TRBJ2-7, with a weak D call TRBD1 (6 bases). Germline CDR1 SNHLY, CDR2 FYNNEI. The CDR3 totals 12 residues. V lost 3 bases and J 7 bases, leaving 10 bases between the germline ends. In DNA, the CDR3 is TGTGCCAGCAGTGACAGGGGCGGAGAGCAGTACTTC. Encoded protein: CASSDRGGEQYF.

The chain couples TRBV6-5 to TRBJ1-2, with D hard to call. Trimming removed 2 bases from V and 2 bases from J, with 12 bases in between. Germline assignment: CDR1 MNHEY and CDR2 SVGAGI. The CDR3 length is 15 residues. The CDR3 loop reads CASSYRTSGNYGYTF. DNA for the CDR3: TGTGCCAGCAGTTACCGGACTTCTGGAAACTATGGCTACACCTTC.

This clone was counted a single time. This sequence joins TRBV9 and TRBJ2-1, with 10 bases fitting TRBD2. Looked up from germline, CDR1 is SGDLS and CDR2 is YYNGEE. The V and J ends lost 3 bases and 10 bases, in that order; junction bases with no gene match: 10. CDR3 length: 15 amino acids. CDR3 sequence: CASSGFSGRSEEQFF. The CDR3, as DNA: TGTGCCAGCAGCGGCTTTAGCGGGAGGTCAGAAGAGCAGTTCTTC.

V and J are TRBV18 and TRBJ2-1; tentative D call: TRBD1 (6 bases). Trimming removed 6 bases at V and 6 bases at J, with 18 bases between. Germline lookup yields CDR1 KGHSH and CDR2 LQKENI. The length of the CDR3 is 15 residues. The CDR3 bases are TGTGCCAGCTCCCTAACAACAGGGATGGGCAATGAGCAGTTCTTC. This encodes CASSLTTGMGNEQFF.